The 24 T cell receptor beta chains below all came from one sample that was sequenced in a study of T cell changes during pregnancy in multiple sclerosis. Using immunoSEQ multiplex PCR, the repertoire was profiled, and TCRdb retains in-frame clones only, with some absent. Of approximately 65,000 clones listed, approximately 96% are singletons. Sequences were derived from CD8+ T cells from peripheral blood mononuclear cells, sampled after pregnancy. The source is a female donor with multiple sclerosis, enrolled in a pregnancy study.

The CDR3, as DNA: TGTGCCAGTAGTATATCTCAGTCCTATGGCTACACCTTC. Protein product: CASSISQSYGYTF. The V and J genes are TRBV19 and TRBJ1-2, with no clear D. Trimming cost V 2 bases and J 4 bases, with 8 bases left between them. This CDR3 is 13 amino acids long. Germline V gene lookup returns CDR1 LNHDA and CDR2 SQIVND (reference sequence).

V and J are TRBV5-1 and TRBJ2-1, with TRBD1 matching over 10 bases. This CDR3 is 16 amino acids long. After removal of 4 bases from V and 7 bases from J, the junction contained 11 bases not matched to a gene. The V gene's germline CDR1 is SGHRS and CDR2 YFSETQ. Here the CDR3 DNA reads TGCGCCAGCAGCCCAATGACAGGGGGCATTGTTAATGAGCAGTTCTTC. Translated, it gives CASSPMTGGIVNEQFF.

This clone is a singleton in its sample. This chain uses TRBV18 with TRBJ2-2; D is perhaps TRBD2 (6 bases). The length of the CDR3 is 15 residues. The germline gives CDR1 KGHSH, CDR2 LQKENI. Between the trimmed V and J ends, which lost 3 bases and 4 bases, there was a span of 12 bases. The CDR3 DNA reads TGTGCCAGCTCACCTAGCGGCGCGGGCACCGGGGAGCTGTTTTTT. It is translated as CASSPSGAGTGELFF.

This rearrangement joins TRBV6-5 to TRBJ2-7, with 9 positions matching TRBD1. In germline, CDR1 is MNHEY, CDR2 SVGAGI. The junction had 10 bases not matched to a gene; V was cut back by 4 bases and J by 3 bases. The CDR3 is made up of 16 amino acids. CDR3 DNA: TGTGCCAGCAGTTCTGGGCCCGGGACAGGGCACTACGAGCAGTACTTC. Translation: CASSSGPGTGHYEQYF.

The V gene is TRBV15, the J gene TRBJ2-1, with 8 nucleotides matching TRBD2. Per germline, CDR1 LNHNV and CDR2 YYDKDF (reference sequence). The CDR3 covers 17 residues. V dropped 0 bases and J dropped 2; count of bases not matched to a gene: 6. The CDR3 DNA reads TGTGCCACCAGCAGAGATCGGGAGGGGGTGGCCTACAATGAGCAGTTCTTC. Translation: CATSRDREGVAYNEQFF.

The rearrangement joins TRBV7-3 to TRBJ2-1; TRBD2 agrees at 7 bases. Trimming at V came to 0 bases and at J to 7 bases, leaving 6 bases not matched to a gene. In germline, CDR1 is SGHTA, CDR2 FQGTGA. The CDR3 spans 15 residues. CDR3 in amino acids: CASSLTPTSINEQFF. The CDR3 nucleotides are TGTGCCAGCAGCTTAACTCCGACTAGCATTAATGAGCAGTTCTTC.

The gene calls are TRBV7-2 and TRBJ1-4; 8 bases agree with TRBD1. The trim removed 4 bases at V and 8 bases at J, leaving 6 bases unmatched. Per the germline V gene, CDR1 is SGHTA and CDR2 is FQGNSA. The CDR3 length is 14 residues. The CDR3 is CASSSGQGEEKLFF. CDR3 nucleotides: TGTGCCAGCAGCTCCGGACAGGGCGAGGAAAAACTGTTTTTT.

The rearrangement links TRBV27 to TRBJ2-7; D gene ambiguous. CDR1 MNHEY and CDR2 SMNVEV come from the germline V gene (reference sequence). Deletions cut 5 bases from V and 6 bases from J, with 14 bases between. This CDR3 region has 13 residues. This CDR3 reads CASSPRVAGEQYF. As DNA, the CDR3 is TGTGCCAGCAGTCCCCGGGTAGCTGGCGAGCAGTACTTC.

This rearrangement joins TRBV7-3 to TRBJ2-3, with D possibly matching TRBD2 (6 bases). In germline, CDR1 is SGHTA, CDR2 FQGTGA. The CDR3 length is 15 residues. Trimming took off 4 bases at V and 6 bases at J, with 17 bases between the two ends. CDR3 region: CASSSPGRGGDTQYF. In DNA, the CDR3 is TGTGCCAGCAGCTCCCCAGGGCGTGGGGGGGATACGCAGTATTTT. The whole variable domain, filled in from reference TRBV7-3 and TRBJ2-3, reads GAGVSQTPSNKVTEKGKYVELRCDPISGHTALYWYRQSLGQGPEFLIYFQGTGAADDSGLPNDRFFAVRPEGSVSTLKIQRTERGDSAVYLCASSSPGRGGDTQYFGPGTRLTVL.

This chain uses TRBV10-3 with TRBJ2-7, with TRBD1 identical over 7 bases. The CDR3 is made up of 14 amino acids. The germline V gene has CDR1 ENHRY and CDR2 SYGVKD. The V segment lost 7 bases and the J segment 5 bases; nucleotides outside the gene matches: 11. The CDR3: CAITRDSSTDEQYF. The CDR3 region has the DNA TGTGCCATCACCAGGGACAGCTCAACTGACGAGCAGTACTTC.

The CDR3 DNA is TGTGCCAGCAGTTATATCCGGACAGGGGCGATTTATCAGCCCCAGCATTTT. Translated, it gives CASSYIRTGAIYQPQHF. The rearrangement uses TRBV27 and TRBJ1-5, with 9 bases fitting TRBD1. This CDR3 contains 17 residues. Germline assignment: CDR1 MNHEY and CDR2 SMNVEV (reference sequence). The trim removed 4 bases at V and 5 bases at J, leaving 12 bases unmatched.

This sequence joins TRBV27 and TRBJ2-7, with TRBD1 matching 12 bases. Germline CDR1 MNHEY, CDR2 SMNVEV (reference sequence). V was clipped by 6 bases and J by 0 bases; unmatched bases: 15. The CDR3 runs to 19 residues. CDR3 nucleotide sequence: TGTGCCAGCAGCTCCGCCTTCGGGACAGGGGGCCCCCCCTCCTACGAGCAGTACTTC. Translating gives CASSSAFGTGGPPSYEQYF.

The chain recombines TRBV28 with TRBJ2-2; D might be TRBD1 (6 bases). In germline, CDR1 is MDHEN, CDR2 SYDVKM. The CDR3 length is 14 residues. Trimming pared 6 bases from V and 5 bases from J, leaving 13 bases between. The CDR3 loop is CASSTEQGTGELFF. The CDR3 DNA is TGTGCCAGCAGCACCGAACAGGGAACCGGGGAGCTGTTTTTT.

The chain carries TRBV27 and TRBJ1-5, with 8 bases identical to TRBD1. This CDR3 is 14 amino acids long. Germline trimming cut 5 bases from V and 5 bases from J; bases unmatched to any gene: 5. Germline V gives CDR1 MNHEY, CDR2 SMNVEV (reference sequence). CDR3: CASSPRTGHQPQHF. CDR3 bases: TGTGCCAGCAGTCCTCGGACAGGGCATCAGCCCCAGCATTTT.

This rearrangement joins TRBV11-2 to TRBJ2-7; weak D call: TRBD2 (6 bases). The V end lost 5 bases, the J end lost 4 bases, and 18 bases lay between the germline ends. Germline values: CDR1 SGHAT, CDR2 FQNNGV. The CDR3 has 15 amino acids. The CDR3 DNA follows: TGTGCCAGCAGCGGGAAAGGAGGGCCGGGGTACGAGCAGTACTTC. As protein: CASSGKGGPGYEQYF.

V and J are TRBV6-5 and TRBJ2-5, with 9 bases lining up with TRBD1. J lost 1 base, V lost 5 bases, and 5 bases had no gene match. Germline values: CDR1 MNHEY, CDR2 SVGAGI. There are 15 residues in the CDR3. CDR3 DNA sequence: TGTGCCAGCAGTCTATTGGACAGGGGCCAAGAGACCCAGTACTTC. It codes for CASSLLDRGQETQYF.

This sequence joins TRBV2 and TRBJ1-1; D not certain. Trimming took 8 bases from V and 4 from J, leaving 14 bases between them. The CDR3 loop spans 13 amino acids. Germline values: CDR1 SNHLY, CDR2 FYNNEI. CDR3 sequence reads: CASRGPGGTEAFF. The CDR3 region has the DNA TGTGCCAGCCGCGGGCCGGGAGGCACTGAAGCTTTCTTT.

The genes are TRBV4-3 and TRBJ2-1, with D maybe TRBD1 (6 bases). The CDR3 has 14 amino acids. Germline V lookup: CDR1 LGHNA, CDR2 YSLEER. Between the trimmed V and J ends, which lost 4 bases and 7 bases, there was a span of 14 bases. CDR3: CASSPRGGSNEQFF. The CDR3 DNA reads TGCGCCAGCAGCCCCAGAGGGGGATCGAATGAGCAGTTCTTC.

CDR3 amino acids: CASRGYNEQFF. In DNA form, the CDR3 reads TGTGCCAGCCGAGGGTACAATGAGCAGTTCTTC. This chain uses TRBV14 with TRBJ2-1, with TRBD2 as a possible D gene (5 bases). V was clipped by 8 bases and J by 4 bases, with 6 bases between them. The CDR3 has 11 residues. Germline V lookup: CDR1 SGHDN, CDR2 FVKESK. The full variable domain, with the rest looked up from reference TRBV14 and TRBJ2-1, is EAGVTQFPSHSVIEKGQTVTLRCDPISGHDNLYWYRRVMGKEIKFLLHFVKESKQDESGMPNNRFLAERTGGTYSTLKVQPAELEDSGVYFCASRGYNEQFFGPGTRLTVL.

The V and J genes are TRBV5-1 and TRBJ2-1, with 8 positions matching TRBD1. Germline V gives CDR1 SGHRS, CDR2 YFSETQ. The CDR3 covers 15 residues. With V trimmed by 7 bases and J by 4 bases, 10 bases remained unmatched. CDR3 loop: CASYPQGAPYNEQFF. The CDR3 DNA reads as TGCGCCAGCTACCCCCAGGGGGCGCCATACAATGAGCAGTTCTTC.

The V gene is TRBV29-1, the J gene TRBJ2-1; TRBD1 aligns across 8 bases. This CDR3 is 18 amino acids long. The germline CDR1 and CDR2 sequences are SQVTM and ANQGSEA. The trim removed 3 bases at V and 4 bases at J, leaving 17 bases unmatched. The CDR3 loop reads CSVEDTRWTGRSYNEQFF. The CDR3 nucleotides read TGCAGCGTTGAGGACACCCGTTGGACAGGGAGAAGTTACAATGAGCAGTTCTTC.

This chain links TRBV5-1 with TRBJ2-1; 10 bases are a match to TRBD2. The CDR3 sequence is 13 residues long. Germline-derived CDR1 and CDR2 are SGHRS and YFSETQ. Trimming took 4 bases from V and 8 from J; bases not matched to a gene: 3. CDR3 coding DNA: TGCGCCAGCAGCCCGGGGACTAGCGATGAGCAGTTCTTC. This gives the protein CASSPGTSDEQFF.

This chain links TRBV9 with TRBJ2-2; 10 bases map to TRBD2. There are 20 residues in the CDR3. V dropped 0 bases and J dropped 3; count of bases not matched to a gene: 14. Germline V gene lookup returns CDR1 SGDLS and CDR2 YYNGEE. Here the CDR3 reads CASSVAGPSGRMKDTGELFF. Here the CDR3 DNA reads TGTGCCAGCAGCGTAGCGGGGCCTAGCGGGAGAATGAAGGACACCGGGGAGCTGTTTTTT.

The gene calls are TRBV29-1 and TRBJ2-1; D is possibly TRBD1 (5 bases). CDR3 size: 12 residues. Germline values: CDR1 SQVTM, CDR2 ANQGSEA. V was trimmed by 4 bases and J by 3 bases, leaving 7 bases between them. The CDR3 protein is CSVADSYNEQFF. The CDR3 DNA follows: TGCAGCGTTGCAGACAGCTACAATGAGCAGTTCTTC.